The entry below gives a single T cell receptor beta chain sequence along with its context. The data were taken from a study of regulatory T cells in long-lasting Graves disease. Sequencing libraries for TCR beta were prepared with iRepertoire HTBI primers and Arm-PCR of CDR3 regions. MiXCR was run by TCRdb on the multiplex PCR reads, yielding one entry per CDR3 protein. The sample carries a few hundred thousand distinct CDR3 sequences, 15% to 20% recorded once. Time point reported: newly diagnosed GD, antithyroid drugs for less than 3 months. With RNA extracted from PBMCs as input, the TCR library was made. These same data were also listed under a study on T cells in Graves' hyperthyroidism and ophthalmopathy. That work adds: HTBI primers drove first-round RT-PCR of the TCR CDR3.

The sequence derives from a woman in her 30s with Graves disease. The sample here was peripheral blood mononuclear cells (PBMCs), taken at new diagnosis, from a patient treated with antithyroid drugs.

The chain's CDR3 is CSARDTSGTDTQYF. The CDR3, as DNA: TGCAGTGCTAGAGACACTAGCGGCACAGATACGCAGTATTTT. The chain employs TRBV20-1 and TRBJ2-3, with 7 bases fitting TRBD2. Germline V lookup: CDR1 DFQATT, CDR2 SNEGSKA (reference sequence). V dropped 0 bases and J dropped 1; count of bases not matched to a gene: 1. This CDR3 has 14 residues.